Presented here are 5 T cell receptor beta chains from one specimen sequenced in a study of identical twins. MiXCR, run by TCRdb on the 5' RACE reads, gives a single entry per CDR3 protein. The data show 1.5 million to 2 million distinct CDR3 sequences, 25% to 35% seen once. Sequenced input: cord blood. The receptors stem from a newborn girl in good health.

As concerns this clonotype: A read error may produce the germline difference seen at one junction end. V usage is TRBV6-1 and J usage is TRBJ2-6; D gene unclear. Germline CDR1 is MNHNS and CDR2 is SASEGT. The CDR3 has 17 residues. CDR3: CAGSGVYLVAGANVLTF. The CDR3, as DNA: TGTGCCGGCAGTGGGGTGTACCTAGTGGCTGGGGCCAACGTCCTGACTTTC.

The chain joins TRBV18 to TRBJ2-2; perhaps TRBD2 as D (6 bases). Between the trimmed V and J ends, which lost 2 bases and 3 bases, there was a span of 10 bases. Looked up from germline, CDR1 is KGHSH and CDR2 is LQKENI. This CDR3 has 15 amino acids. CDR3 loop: CASSPGGRYTGELFF. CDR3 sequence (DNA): TGTGCCAGCTCACCAGGAGGGCGGTACACCGGGGAGCTGTTTTTT. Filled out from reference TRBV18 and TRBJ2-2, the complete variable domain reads NAGVMQNPRHLVRRRGQEARLRCSPMKGHSHVYWYRQLPEEGLKFMVYLQKENIIDESGMPKERFSAEFPKEGPSILRIQQVVRGDSAAYFCASSPGGRYTGELFFGEGSRLTVL.

DNA for the CDR3: TGTGCCAGCAGTTACTCGGGCTACCGCAATGAGCAGTTCTTC. Its translation: CASSYSGYRNEQFF. The rearrangement links TRBV6-5 to TRBJ2-1; no clear D gene. Germline V gene lookup returns CDR1 MNHEY and CDR2 SVGAGI. This CDR3 has 14 amino acids. Trimming cost V 0 bases and J 6 bases, with 9 bases left between them.

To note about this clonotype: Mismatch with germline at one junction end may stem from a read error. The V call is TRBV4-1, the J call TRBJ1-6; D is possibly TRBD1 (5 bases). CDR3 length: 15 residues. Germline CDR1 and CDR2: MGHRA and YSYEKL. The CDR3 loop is CAGSQKGLPNSPLHF. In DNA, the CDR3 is TGCGCCGGCAGCCAAAAGGGACTCCCTAATTCACCCCTCCACTTT.

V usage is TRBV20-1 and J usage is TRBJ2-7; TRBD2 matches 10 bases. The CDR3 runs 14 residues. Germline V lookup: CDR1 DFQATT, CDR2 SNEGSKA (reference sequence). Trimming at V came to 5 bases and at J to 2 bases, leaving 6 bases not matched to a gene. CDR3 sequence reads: CSALPSGSPYEQYF. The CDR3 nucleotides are TGCAGTGCTCTACCTAGCGGGAGTCCCTACGAGCAGTACTTC.